Listed below are T cell receptor beta chains from one sample, sequenced in a study of blood T cells in healthy people across ages. TCRdb used MiXCR to reprocess the 5' RACE reads, holding one entry per CDR3 protein. This table holds roughly 720,000 distinct CDR3 sequences, 50% to 65% found once. Source material: blood. These receptors were taken from a man older than 75 in good health. Both conserved end residues are part of each CDR3. D genes are given only for firm matches. For some rows the clone size is stated as once, few or many, or as a class when expanded; others skip it.

DNA,CDR3,size,J,V,D
TGCAGTGCTAGTCTCGGCAGGGGACAAGAGACCCAGTACTTC,CSASLGRGQETQYF,once,TRBJ2-5,TRBV20-1,.
TGTGCCAGCAGACTCCCGGGACACAATCAGCCCCAGCATTTT,CASRLPGHNQPQHF,.,TRBJ1-5,TRBV6-5,.
TGCGCCAGCAGCTCGGGACTAGCAGTTGGCTCGGGCAATACGCAGTATTTT,CASSSGLAVGSGNTQYF,.,TRBJ2-3,TRBV5-1,TRBD2
TGTGCCAGCAGCGTTGACGTATCACGGGAGACCCAGTACTTC,CASSVDVSRETQYF,.,TRBJ2-5,TRBV9,.
TGTGCCAGCAGCTCGGGAGGCCACACAGATACGCAGTATTTT,CASSSGGHTDTQYF,few,TRBJ2-3,TRBV9,TRBD2
TGTGCCAGCAGCCCCGGGGGACAGGGGAAGCAGTACTTC,CASSPGGQGKQYF,.,TRBJ2-5,TRBV7-9,TRBD1
TGTGCCAGCAGCTCCCAGGGCCTTAACTCTGGAAACACCATATATTTT,CASSSQGLNSGNTIYF,.,TRBJ1-3,TRBV7-2,.
TGTGCCAGCAGCCCCCCGGGGGGGACCTCCTACAATGAGCAGTTCTTC,CASSPPGGTSYNEQFF,.,TRBJ2-1,TRBV7-9,TRBD2
TGTGCCAGCGGAACGGGGAGTGTGGAGACTCAGTACTTC,CASGTGSVETQYF,.,TRBJ2-5,TRBV7-9,.
TGTGCCAGCAGTGAATCGCGGACAGTCAATCAGCCCCAGCATTTT,CASSESRTVNQPQHF,few,TRBJ1-5,TRBV6-1,.
TGTGCCAGCAGCCAACTACTAGCGGGAGCCGCTGAGCAGTTCTTC,CASSQLLAGAAEQFF,.,TRBJ2-1,TRBV14,TRBD2
TGTGCCAGCAGCTTTTACCCGGGACAGGGGGCAGGCACCGGGGAGCTGTTTTTT,CASSFYPGQGAGTGELFF,.,TRBJ2-2,TRBV7-2,TRBD1
TGCGCCAGCAGCTTGGAGGTACCCGGAGTCCACAATGAGCAGTTCTTC,CASSLEVPGVHNEQFF,.,TRBJ2-1,TRBV5-1,.
TGTGCCAGCAGCTCCGTCCCGGGACAGGGGCACTATGGCTACACCTTC,CASSSVPGQGHYGYTF,.,TRBJ1-2,TRBV5-6,TRBD1
TGCAGTGCTAGAGTCCGGACAGGGGGCAGCCCCGAGCAGTACTTC,CSARVRTGGSPEQYF,.,TRBJ2-7,TRBV20-1,TRBD1
TGTGCCAGCAGAATACAAAGGAGTTTCAACACCATATATTTT,CASRIQRSFNTIYF,once,TRBJ1-3,TRBV2,.
TGCGCCAGCAGCTTGGCCCAGGCGACCGAGCAGTTCTTC,CASSLAQATEQFF,.,TRBJ2-1,TRBV5-1,.
TGTGCCAGCAGTGGACCCCGACTAGCTGCAGATACGCAGTATTTT,CASSGPRLAADTQYF,.,TRBJ2-3,TRBV25-1,TRBD2
TGTGCCAGCAGTCGGACAGGCACAGATACGCAGTATTTT,CASSRTGTDTQYF,few,TRBJ2-3,TRBV7-9,.
TGCGCCAGCAGCTTGGGGGCTAGCGGGAGGGACGCGTATTTT,CASSLGASGRDAYF,.,TRBJ2-3,TRBV5-1,TRBD2
TGTGCCAGCAGGATGACACAGGGGGGGAACACGCAGTATTTT,CASRMTQGGNTQYF,.,TRBJ2-3,TRBV28,.
TGTGCCAGCAGTTTTAGGGGGGGCACCACTGAAGCTTTCTTT,CASSFRGGTTEAFF,.,TRBJ1-1,TRBV12-3/TRBV12-4,.
TGCAGCGTTCCTCGCGCGGCTCGGCCCCAAGAGACCCAGTACTTC,CSVPRAARPQETQYF,.,TRBJ2-5,TRBV29-1,.
TGTGCCAGCAGCCTGGACGGCGGGGGGTTGTTCGAGCAGTACTTC,CASSLDGGGLFEQYF,.,TRBJ2-7,TRBV5-5,TRBD2
TGTGCCAGCAGCGCATCGACAGGGGCCTACGAGCAGTACTTC,CASSASTGAYEQYF,once,TRBJ2-7,TRBV7-6,TRBD1
TGTGCCAGCAGCTTAGTCGTCGGGGGAACTGAAGCTTTCTTT,CASSLVVGGTEAFF,.,TRBJ1-1,TRBV11-1,.
TGTGCCAGCAGTTTATCCCTGACAGTAAGCGAAATGAACACTGAAGCTTTCTTT,CASSLSLTVSEMNTEAFF,.,TRBJ1-1,TRBV28,.
TGCGCCAGCAGCTTATCCCCGACTAGCGGCTCCTACAATGAGCAGTTCTTC,CASSLSPTSGSYNEQFF,.,TRBJ2-1,TRBV5-1,TRBD2
TGTGCCAGCAGTGCAGCGGGACTGGGCGACAATGAGCAGTTCTTC,CASSAAGLGDNEQFF,once,TRBJ2-1,TRBV6-1,TRBD2
TGTGCCAGCAGTTTAGGGACTGAGACTTATAGCTCCTACGAGCAGTACTTC,CASSLGTETYSSYEQYF,few,TRBJ2-7,TRBV12-3/TRBV12-4,.
TGTGCCAGCAGTGCGATGACTAGCCCCTACAATGAGCAGTTCTTC,CASSAMTSPYNEQFF,few,TRBJ2-1,TRBV12-3/TRBV12-4,TRBD2
TGTGCCAGCAGCCCATCCGGGACCGTGGAGACCCAGTACTTC,CASSPSGTVETQYF,.,TRBJ2-5,TRBV12-3/TRBV12-4,.
TGTGCCAGCAGCGGCGGGACTAGCGGGAGGAATGAGCAGTTCTTC,CASSGGTSGRNEQFF,few,TRBJ2-1,TRBV9,TRBD2
TGCAGTGCTTCCTATTTGGGACTAGCGGGAAAGTTCTTC,CSASYLGLAGKFF,.,TRBJ2-1,TRBV20-1,TRBD2
TGCAGTGCTACGGTCCCGGGCCGTAGGGAGGGAGGCTACACCTTC,CSATVPGRREGGYTF,.,TRBJ1-2,TRBV20-1,.
TGTGCCAGCAGCTTAGCGGGAGCAATCTACAATGAGCAGTTCTTC,CASSLAGAIYNEQFF,.,TRBJ2-1,TRBV7-2,.
TGTGCCAGCAGTAGGGTCGACGGGACTAACTATGGCTACACCTTC,CASSRVDGTNYGYTF,few,TRBJ1-2,TRBV27,.
TGTGCCAGCAGCTTAATACCTCAAGGCGGCTACACCTTC,CASSLIPQGGYTF,.,TRBJ1-2,TRBV7-2,.
TGTGCCAGTAGTATTCCGGGGGTATTCTATGGCTACACCTTC,CASSIPGVFYGYTF,.,TRBJ1-2,TRBV19,.
TGTGCCAGCAGTTTACAGGGCCGTTTCACTGAAGCTTTCTTT,CASSLQGRFTEAFF,few,TRBJ1-1,TRBV28,.
TGTGCCAGCAGCGTAGGCCTAGCGGGAGGTACGATAGATACGCAGTATTTT,CASSVGLAGGTIDTQYF,.,TRBJ2-3,TRBV9,TRBD2
TGCGCCAGCAGCCAAGATCGCCCAGGGGACCAGCCCCAGCATTTT,CASSQDRPGDQPQHF,.,TRBJ1-5,TRBV4-1,.
TGTGCCAGCAGAGGGAGAAACTACTACGAGCAGTACTTC,CASRGRNYYEQYF,.,TRBJ2-7,TRBV27,.
TGTGCCAGCAGCTTAGGCTACATCGACGAGCAGTACTTC,CASSLGYIDEQYF,few,TRBJ2-7,TRBV7-9,.
TGCAGTGCTACCAGATCCCCTGGCTCCTACAATGAGCAGTTCTTC,CSATRSPGSYNEQFF,.,TRBJ2-1,TRBV20-1,.
TGTGCCAGCAATTCTGGGGACAAAAGACGGTTCTTC,CASNSGDKRRFF,once,TRBJ2-1,TRBV28,.